This T cell receptor beta chain stems from a study of T cell clones after liver transplantation. CDR1 LGHNA and CDR2 YSLEER come from the germline V gene. This CDR3 has 13 residues. Trimming cost V 0 bases and J 15 bases, with 15 bases left between them. Sequenced by immunoSEQ multiplex PCR; TCRdb stores in-frame clones only, minus some. Of 68,000 or so clones listed, 75% to 90% are singletons. The source of this sequence is a human donor who received a liver transplant. Specimen: CD4+ T cells from blood, collected before liver transplant. The V and J genes are TRBV4-3 and TRBJ2-1; D unresolved. CDR3 nucleotides: TGCGCCAGCAGCCAAGATCTGGCAGGATTAAGGTTCTTC. This sequence encodes CASSQDLAGLRFF.